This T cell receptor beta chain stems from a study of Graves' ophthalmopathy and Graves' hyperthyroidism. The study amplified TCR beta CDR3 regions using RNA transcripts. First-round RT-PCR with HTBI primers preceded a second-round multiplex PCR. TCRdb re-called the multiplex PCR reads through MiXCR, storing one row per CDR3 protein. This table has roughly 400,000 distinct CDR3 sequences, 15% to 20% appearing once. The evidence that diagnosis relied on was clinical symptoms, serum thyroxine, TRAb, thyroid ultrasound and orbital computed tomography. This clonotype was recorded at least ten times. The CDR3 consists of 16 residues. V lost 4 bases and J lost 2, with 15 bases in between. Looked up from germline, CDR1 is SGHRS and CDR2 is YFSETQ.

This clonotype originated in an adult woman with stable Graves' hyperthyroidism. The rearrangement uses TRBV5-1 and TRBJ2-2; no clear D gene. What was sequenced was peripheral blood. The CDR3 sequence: CASSPSPTANTGELFF. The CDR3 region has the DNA TGCGCCAGCAGCCCAAGCCCCACGGCAAACACCGGGGAGCTGTTTTTT. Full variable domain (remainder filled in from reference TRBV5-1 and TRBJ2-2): KAGVTQTPRYLIKTRGQQVTLSCSPISGHRSVSWYQQTPGQGLQFLFEYFSETQRNKGNFPGRFSGRQFSNSRSEMNVSTLELGDSALYLCASSPSPTANTGELFFGEGSRLTVL.